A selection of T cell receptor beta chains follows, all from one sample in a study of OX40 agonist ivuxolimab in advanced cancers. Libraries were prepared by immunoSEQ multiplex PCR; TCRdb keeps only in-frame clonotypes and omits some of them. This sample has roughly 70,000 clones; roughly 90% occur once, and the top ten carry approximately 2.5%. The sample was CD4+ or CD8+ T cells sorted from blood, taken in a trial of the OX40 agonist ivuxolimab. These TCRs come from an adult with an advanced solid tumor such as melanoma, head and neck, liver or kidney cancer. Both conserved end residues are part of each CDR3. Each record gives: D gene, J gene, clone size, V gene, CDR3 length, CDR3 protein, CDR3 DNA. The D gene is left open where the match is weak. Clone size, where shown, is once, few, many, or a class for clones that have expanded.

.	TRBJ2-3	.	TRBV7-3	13	CASSRTRTDTQYF	TGTGCCAGCAGCCGGACTCGCACAGATACGCAGTATTTT
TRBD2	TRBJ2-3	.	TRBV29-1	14	CSVEVTSVTDTQYF	TGCAGCGTTGAAGTTACTAGCGTTACAGATACGCAGTATTTT
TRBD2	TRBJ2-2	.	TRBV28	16	CASTTNQRGYTGELFF	TGTGCCAGCACCACGAACCAGCGGGGTTACACCGGGGAGCTGTTTTTT
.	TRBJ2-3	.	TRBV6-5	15	CASSSVGRVADTQYF	TGTGCCAGCAGTTCAGTAGGTCGGGTTGCAGATACGCAGTATTTT
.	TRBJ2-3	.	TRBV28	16	CASSFGSASATDTQYF	TGTGCCAGCAGTTTCGGGTCAGCTAGCGCCACAGATACGCAGTATTTT
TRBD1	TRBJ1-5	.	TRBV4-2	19	CASSQDFSGQGRNDQPQHF	TGTGCCAGCAGCCAAGATTTTTCCGGACAGGGTAGGAACGATCAGCCCCAGCATTTT
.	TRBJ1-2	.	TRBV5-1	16	CASSSTGTGGNYGYTF	TGCGCCAGCAGCTCGACGGGGACCGGTGGAAACTATGGCTACACCTTC
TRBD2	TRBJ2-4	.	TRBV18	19	CASSPRGLAGEVAKNIQYF	TGTGCCAGCTCACCTAGGGGACTAGCGGGAGAAGTAGCCAAAAACATTCAGTACTTC
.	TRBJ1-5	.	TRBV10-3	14	CATRSLGAKQPQHF	TGTGCCACCCGAAGCCTAGGGGCCAAACAGCCCCAGCATTTT
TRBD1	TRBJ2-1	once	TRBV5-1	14	CASTSGQAFDEQFF	TGCGCCAGCACTTCGGGACAGGCTTTCGATGAGCAGTTCTTC
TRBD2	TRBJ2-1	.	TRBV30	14	CAWSDGTSFHEQFF	TGTGCCTGGAGCGACGGGACTAGTTTCCATGAGCAGTTCTTC
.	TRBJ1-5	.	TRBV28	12	CASSSEPGSQHF	TGTGCCAGCAGTTCCGAGCCTGGATCCCAGCATTTT
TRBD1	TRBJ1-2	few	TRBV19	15	CASSATTGSGGGYTF	TGTGCCAGTAGTGCAACGACAGGGTCTGGCGGCGGCTACACCTTC
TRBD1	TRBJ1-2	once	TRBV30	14	CAWSPGTGSDGYTF	TGTGCCTGGAGTCCAGGGACAGGGTCGGACGGCTACACCTTC
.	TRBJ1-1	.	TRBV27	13	CASSLLSTGLAFF	TGTGCCAGCAGTTTACTGTCGACAGGCCTGGCTTTCTTT
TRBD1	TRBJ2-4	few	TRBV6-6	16	CASSQRQGKAKNIQYF	TGTGCCAGCAGCCAACGACAGGGGAAGGCCAAAAACATTCAGTACTTC
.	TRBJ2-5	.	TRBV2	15	CASGGTGTHGETQYF	TGTGCCAGCGGCGGGACGGGGACCCACGGAGAGACCCAGTACTTC
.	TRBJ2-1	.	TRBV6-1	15	CASSATGSSYNEQFF	TGTGCCAGCAGTGCGACGGGGAGCTCCTACAATGAGCAGTTCTTC
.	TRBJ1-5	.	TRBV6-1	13	CASGKESNQPQHF	TGTGCCAGCGGGAAGGAGAGCAATCAGCCCCAGCATTTT
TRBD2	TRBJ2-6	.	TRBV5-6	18	CASSSLLAGDAGANVLTF	TGTGCCAGCAGCTCACTACTAGCGGGAGACGCTGGGGCCAACGTCCTGACTTTC
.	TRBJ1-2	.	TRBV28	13	CASKTGLSGGYTF	TGTGCCAGCAAAACCGGACTCAGCGGTGGCTACACCTTC
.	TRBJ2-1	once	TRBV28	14	CASRPAELSGEQFF	TGTGCCAGCAGGCCCGCCGAGCTGTCGGGTGAGCAGTTCTTC
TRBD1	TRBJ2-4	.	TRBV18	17	CASSPPGQGGTKNIQYF	TGTGCCAGCTCACCACCAGGACAGGGGGGAACCAAAAACATTCAGTACTTC
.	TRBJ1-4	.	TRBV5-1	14	CASSSPDSTEKLFF	TGCGCCAGCAGCTCCCCTGACAGCACTGAAAAACTGTTTTTT
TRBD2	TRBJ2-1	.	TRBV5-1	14	CASSSTSGSDEQFF	TGCGCCAGCAGCTCCACTAGCGGGAGTGATGAGCAGTTCTTC
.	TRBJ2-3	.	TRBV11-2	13	CASSPGTTDTQYF	TGTGCCAGCAGCCCAGGGACAACAGATACGCAGTATTTT
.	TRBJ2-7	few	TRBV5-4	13	CASSPGVFNEQYF	TGTGCCAGCAGCCCAGGGGTTTTCAACGAGCAGTACTTC
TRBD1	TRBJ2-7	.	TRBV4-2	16	CASSQDLGQGWYEQYF	TGTGCCAGCAGCCAAGATCTGGGACAGGGGTGGTACGAGCAGTACTTC
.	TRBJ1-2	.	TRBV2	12	CASSGEYSIYTF	TGTGCCAGCAGTGGAGAGTACAGTATCTACACCTTC
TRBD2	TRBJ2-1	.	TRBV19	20	CASSRKPGLGRVGSYNEQFF	TGTGCCAGTAGTAGGAAACCGGGACTAGGGAGGGTGGGCTCCTACAATGAGCAGTTCTTC
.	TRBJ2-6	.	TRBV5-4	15	CASSLVGSGANVLTF	TGTGCCAGCAGCTTGGTAGGGTCGGGGGCCAACGTCCTGACTTTC
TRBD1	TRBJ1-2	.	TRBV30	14	CAWERGDRVYGYTF	TGTGCCTGGGAACGAGGGGACAGGGTCTATGGCTACACCTTC
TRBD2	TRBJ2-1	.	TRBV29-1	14	CSAGLLAGVYEQFF	TGCAGCGCCGGGTTGCTAGCGGGAGTTTATGAGCAGTTCTTC
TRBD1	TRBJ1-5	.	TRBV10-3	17	CAISESKAGQTNQPQHF	TGTGCCATCAGTGAGTCTAAGGCGGGACAGACAAATCAGCCCCAGCATTTT
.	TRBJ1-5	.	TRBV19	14	CASSDGQHNQPQHF	TGTGCCAGTAGTGACGGACAGCACAATCAGCCCCAGCATTTT
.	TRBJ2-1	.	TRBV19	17	CASSIEHLATSYNEQFF	TGTGCCAGTAGTATAGAGCATCTCGCTACATCCTACAATGAGCAGTTCTTC
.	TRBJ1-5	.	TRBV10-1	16	CASSEVRGWGNQPQHF	TGCGCCAGCAGTGAGGTGAGAGGATGGGGCAATCAGCCCCAGCATTTT
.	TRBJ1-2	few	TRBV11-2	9	CATGYGYTF	TGTGCCACGGGTTATGGCTACACCTTC
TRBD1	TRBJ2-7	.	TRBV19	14	CASSTKQGIYEQYF	TGTGCCAGTAGTACTAAACAGGGGATCTACGAGCAGTACTTC
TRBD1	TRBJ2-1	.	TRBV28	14	CASSGQGVYNEQFF	TGTGCCAGCAGTGGACAGGGGGTGTACAATGAGCAGTTCTTC
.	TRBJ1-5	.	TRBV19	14	CASSTNGNGQPQHF	TGTGCCAGTAGCACCAACGGGAATGGTCAGCCCCAGCATTTT
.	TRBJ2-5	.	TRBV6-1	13	CASSGGWGGTQYF	TGTGCCAGCAGTGGGGGCTGGGGCGGGACCCAGTACTTC
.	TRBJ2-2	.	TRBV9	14	CASSYRAYTGELFF	TGTGCCAGCAGCTACCGGGCCTACACCGGGGAGCTGTTTTTT
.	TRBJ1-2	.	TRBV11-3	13	CASSLDYHNGYTF	TGTGCCAGCAGCTTAGATTATCACAATGGCTACACCTTC
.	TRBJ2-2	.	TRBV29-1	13	CSGQGRWTGELFF	TGCAGCGGCCAGGGGAGATGGACCGGGGAGCTGTTTTTT